Shown below are 32 T cell receptor beta chains from a single sample sequenced in a study of CD8+ T cells in alopecia areata. Extracted RNA was reverse transcribed into cDNA, the sequencing template. Sequencing used immunoSEQ multiplex PCR; TCRdb keeps in-frame clones, though not all of them. Here the sample spans some 200,000 clones, just over 55% being singletons. Specimen: CD8+ T cells sorted from blood. The receptor source for this set is a human donor in good health.

V and J are TRBV29-1 and TRBJ2-6; D gene ambiguous. The CDR3 has 13 residues. Per germline, CDR1 SQVTM and CDR2 ANQGSEA. Trimming shortened V by 5 bases and J by 1 base, and 6 bases separated the two germline ends. CDR3 protein: CSVWLSGANVLTF. Here the CDR3 DNA reads TGCAGCGTTTGGCTGTCTGGGGCCAACGTCCTGACTTTC.

This clone came up a few times. This sequence joins TRBV25-1 and TRBJ1-2; D gene uncertain. V was shortened by 4 bases and J by 4 bases, with 16 bases between the two germline ends. The V gene's germline CDR1 is MGHDK and CDR2 SYGVNS. There are 15 residues in the CDR3. The CDR3, as DNA: TGTGCCAGCAGTGGAGACCGATATTCTTTCTATGGCTACACCTTC. This gives the protein CASSGDRYSFYGYTF.

This rearrangement joins TRBV15 to TRBJ2-6; D remains ambiguous. Trimming removed 6 bases from V and 0 bases from J, with 9 bases in between. CDR3 length: 15 residues. In germline, CDR1 is LNHNV, CDR2 YYDKDF (reference sequence). The chain's CDR3 is CATREGSSGANVLTF. DNA for the CDR3: TGTGCCACCAGAGAAGGAAGCTCTGGGGCCAACGTCCTGACTTTC.

V is TRBV19 and J is TRBJ2-5; 9 nucleotides align to TRBD1. V trimming: 6 bases; J trimming: 5 bases; junction bases outside the gene matches: 7. Germline loops: CDR1 LNHDA, CDR2 SQIVND (reference sequence). The CDR3 has 14 residues. The CDR3 is CASSTGGSKETQYF. In nucleotides, the CDR3 is TGTGCCAGTAGCACAGGGGGCTCTAAGGAGACCCAGTACTTC.

This clone was observed a handful of times. V is TRBV29-1 and J is TRBJ2-5; no definite D call. The CDR3 consists of 13 residues. Germline V lookup: CDR1 SQVTM, CDR2 ANQGSEA. V lost 2 bases and J 4 bases, leaving 11 bases between the germline ends. As DNA, the CDR3 is TGCAGCGTTGAACCTAGGGCCGGAGAGACCCAGTACTTC. As protein: CSVEPRAGETQYF.

The chain employs TRBV6-5 and TRBJ2-2; D could derive from TRBD1 or TRBD2 (6 bases each). CDR1 and CDR2 from the germline V gene are MNHEY and SVGAGI. Trimming took 4 bases from V and 7 from J, leaving 16 bases between them. The CDR3 loop spans 15 amino acids. This CDR3 reads CASSSGAGEGGELFF. The CDR3 coding sequence is TGTGCCAGCAGTTCGGGGGCAGGGGAAGGCGGGGAGCTGTTTTTT.

This chain links TRBV5-1 with TRBJ2-7; tentative D call: TRBD2 (5 bases). With 0 bases removed from V and 5 bases from J, the gap between germline ends came to 15 bases. The CDR3 has 15 residues. CDR1 and CDR2 from the germline V gene are SGHRS and YFSETQ. CDR3: CASSLDYRGSNEQYF. CDR3 sequence (DNA): TGCGCCAGCAGCTTGGACTATCGAGGGTCTAACGAGCAGTACTTC.

This clone was seen a handful of times. This sequence joins TRBV25-1 and TRBJ1-4; D gene unclear. CDR3 length equals 13 residues. Germline assignment: CDR1 MGHDK and CDR2 SYGVNS. V was trimmed by 1 base and J by 5 bases, leaving 5 bases between them. The CDR3 DNA sequence: TGTGCCAGCAGTGAATGGGGAAATGAAAAACTGTTTTTT. It translates to CASSEWGNEKLFF.

The table lists this clone with a few counts. The chain's CDR3 is CSVLQGGSNQPQHF. Here the CDR3 DNA reads TGCAGCGTTCTACAGGGTGGGAGCAATCAGCCCCAGCATTTT. V gene TRBV29-1 combines with J gene TRBJ1-5; TRBD1 might be the D (6 bases). Trimming took 5 bases from V and 1 from J, leaving 12 bases between them. The germline V gene has CDR1 SQVTM and CDR2 ANQGSEA. The CDR3 is made up of 14 amino acids.

This sequence joins TRBV29-1 and TRBJ1-2, with D maybe TRBD1 (5 bases). Germline CDR1 is SQVTM and CDR2 is ANQGSEA. The CDR3 is 13 amino acids. Trimming cost V 8 bases and J 0 bases, with 13 bases left between them. CDR3 region: CSLRDGANYGYTF. The CDR3 nucleotides are TGCAGCCTCCGGGACGGAGCTAACTATGGCTACACCTTC. Variable domain in full (rest from reference TRBV29-1 and TRBJ1-2): SAVISQKPSRDICQRGTSLTIQCQVDSQVTMMFWYRQQPGQSLTLIATANQGSEATYESGFVIDKFPISRPNLTFSTLTVSNMSPEDSSIYLCSLRDGANYGYTFGSGTRLTVV.

This clone was counted once. The rearrangement joins TRBV29-1 to TRBJ2-3, with D possibly matching TRBD2 (6 bases). V was pared by 4 bases and J by 0 bases, with 8 bases between. The CDR3 runs to 13 residues. Germline V gene sequence: CDR1 SQVTM, CDR2 ANQGSEA. The CDR3 DNA sequence: TGCAGCGTTGTGCGGGGAAGCACAGATACGCAGTATTTT. Encoded protein: CSVVRGSTDTQYF.

CDR3: CASSQVLFSGNTIYF. The CDR3 region has the DNA TGCGCCAGCAGCCAAGTTCTTTTTTCTGGAAACACCATATATTTT. The chain couples TRBV4-1 to TRBJ1-3; D is unclear. Germline V gives CDR1 MGHRA, CDR2 YSYEKL. V dropped 1 base and J dropped 1 base, with 8 bases sitting between them. CDR3 length: 15 residues.

The chain links TRBV4-1 to TRBJ1-4, with a possible D match to TRBD1 (5 bases). The CDR3 runs to 14 residues. The V and J ends lost 4 bases and 10 bases respectively, with 16 bases between them. CDR1 and CDR2 (germline): MGHRA, YSYEKL. CDR3: CASSRDSGAGKLFF. CDR3 sequence (DNA): TGCGCCAGCAGCCGAGACAGTGGGGCAGGAAAACTGTTTTTT.

This clone was picked up a small number of times. In the same sample, other DNA sequences code for this CDR3. The J gene is TRBJ2-5, the V gene TRBV29-1; D unclear. Germline V gene lookup returns CDR1 SQVTM and CDR2 ANQGSEA. The CDR3 length is 12 residues. Trimming shortened V by 2 bases and J by 2 bases, and 6 bases separated the two germline ends. In DNA form, the CDR3 reads TGCAGCGTTGAACGTCAGCAAGAGACCCAGTACTTC. It yields the protein CSVERQQETQYF.

This clone was observed a handful of times. This chain links TRBV6-5 with TRBJ2-5, with TRBD2 matching 14 bases. This CDR3 spans 15 amino acids. Germline CDR1 reads MNHEY; CDR2 reads SVGAGI. V dropped 8 bases and J dropped 5; count of bases not matched to a gene: 7. The CDR3 loop reads CASGTSGGVGETQYF. In nucleotides, the CDR3 is TGTGCCAGCGGGACTAGCGGGGGAGTGGGGGAGACCCAGTACTTC.

This clone was counted only a few times. J is TRBJ1-2 and V is TRBV13; D unresolved. V lost 1 base to trimming and J lost 4 bases, with 7 bases between them. The CDR3 consists of 13 residues. Per the germline V gene, CDR1 is PRHDT and CDR2 is FYEKMQ (reference sequence). The CDR3 spells CASSLVRLYGYTF. In nucleotides, the CDR3 is TGTGCCAGCAGCTTAGTGAGGCTCTATGGCTACACCTTC.

The table lists this clone with a count of one. V and J are TRBV7-9 and TRBJ2-7; no reliable D call. Deletions cut 4 bases from V and 0 bases from J, with 10 bases between. Germline V gives CDR1 SEHNR, CDR2 FQNEAQ (reference sequence). The CDR3 extends over 14 amino acids. Written as DNA, the CDR3 is TGTGCCAGCAGCTCAGGACGGTCCTCCTACGAGCAGTACTTC. Its protein is CASSSGRSSYEQYF.

In this sample, this clone turned up a few times. The gene calls are TRBV19 and TRBJ1-1; D gene ambiguous. CDR1 and CDR2 (germline): LNHDA, SQIVND (reference sequence). The CDR3 has 14 amino acids. Trimming took off 7 bases at V and 3 bases at J, with 15 bases between the two ends. DNA of the CDR3: TGTGCCAGTACCCCGAGAAGGGCCGACACTGAAGCTTTCTTT. Its translation: CASTPRRADTEAFF. The whole variable domain, remainder taken from reference TRBV19 and TRBJ1-1, is DGGITQSPKYLFRKEGQNVTLSCEQNLNHDAMYWYRQDPGQGLRLIYYSQIVNDFQKGDIAEGYSVSREKKESFPLTVTSAQKNPTAFYLCASTPRRADTEAFFGQGTRLTVV.

The V and J genes are TRBV29-1 and TRBJ1-4; D is perhaps TRBD1 (5 bases). CDR1 and CDR2 from the germline V gene are SQVTM and ANQGSEA. V lost 6 bases to trimming and J lost 5 bases, with 16 bases between them. The CDR3 loop spans 14 amino acids. CDR3 nucleotides: TGCAGCGTGGACCCCTGGGGCCCAAATGAAAAACTGTTTTTT. Translation: CSVDPWGPNEKLFF.

This chain joins TRBV7-9 and TRBJ1-2; D not certain. The CDR3 is 14 amino acids. The germline V and J ends were trimmed by 1 base and 4 bases, with 10 bases remaining between them. Germline V lookup: CDR1 SEHNR, CDR2 FQNEAQ (reference sequence). This chain's CDR3 is CASSLELESYGYTF. In DNA form, the CDR3 reads TGTGCCAGCAGCTTAGAACTAGAGTCCTATGGCTACACCTTC.

The V and J genes are TRBV29-1 and TRBJ2-7, with D possibly called TRBD1 or TRBD2 (6 bases each). V lost 4 bases, J lost 0 bases, and 13 bases lay in between. The length of the CDR3 is 14 residues. Germline V gene sequence: CDR1 SQVTM, CDR2 ANQGSEA. The CDR3 here is CSVAGTGASYEQYF. As DNA, the CDR3 is TGCAGCGTTGCCGGGACGGGGGCCTCCTACGAGCAGTACTTC.

This sequence joins TRBV5-1 and TRBJ2-5; D unresolved. The CDR3 totals 14 residues. V gave up 0 bases and J gave up 4 bases, with 10 bases separating them. Germline loops: CDR1 SGHRS, CDR2 YFSETQ. CDR3 residues: CASSLARSRETQYF. In DNA, the CDR3 is TGCGCCAGCAGCTTGGCCCGGAGTAGAGAGACCCAGTACTTC.

The chain uses TRBV4-1 and TRBJ1-6, with TRBD1 matching 7 bases. The CDR3 spans 14 residues. V was clipped by 4 bases and J by 9 bases; unmatched bases: 6. Germline CDR1 reads MGHRA; CDR2 reads YSYEKL. DNA for the CDR3: TGCGCCAGCAGCCTCCGGACAGGCAGTTCACCCCTCCACTTT. Its protein is CASSLRTGSSPLHF.

The chain joins TRBV27 to TRBJ2-5; D may match TRBD1 or TRBD2 (5 bases each). This CDR3 region has 16 residues. V was pared by 6 bases and J by 2 bases, with 19 bases between. Germline assignment: CDR1 MNHEY and CDR2 SMNVEV (reference sequence). In nucleotides, the CDR3 is TGTGCCAGCAGCTCCCTCGGGGCAGTTCCTCAAGAGACCCAGTACTTC. It yields the protein CASSSLGAVPQETQYF.

This clone turned up a few times. J is TRBJ2-4 and V is TRBV29-1; 9 nucleotides line up with TRBD1. CDR1 is SQVTM, CDR2 ANQGSEA, per germline. The CDR3 is 15 residues long. Trimming cost V 0 bases and J 5 bases; bases outside gene matches: 5. CDR3: CSVEDRGDRENIQYF. The CDR3 DNA sequence: TGCAGCGTTGAAGATCGCGGGGACAGGGAAAACATTCAGTACTTC.

This clone was counted once. The J gene is TRBJ2-3, the V gene TRBV6-6, with TRBD2 as a possible D gene (7 bases). Between the trimmed V and J ends, which lost 2 bases and 6 bases, there was a span of 15 bases. The CDR3 contains 15 residues. In germline, CDR1 is MNHNY, CDR2 SVGAGI (reference sequence). The CDR3 coding sequence is TGTGCCAGCAGTTACGGGGGGGGCAATGGGGATACGCAGTATTTT. Protein sequence: CASSYGGGNGDTQYF.

The J gene is TRBJ1-1, the V gene TRBV11-2, with D unresolved. In germline, CDR1 is SGHAT, CDR2 FQNNGV. V was trimmed by 1 base and J by 7 bases, leaving 4 bases between them. The CDR3 consists of 11 residues. The CDR3 reads CASSLGGEAFF. The CDR3 DNA sequence: TGTGCCAGCAGCTTAGGGGGTGAAGCTTTCTTT.

A few counts support this clone. V usage is TRBV27 and J usage is TRBJ2-2; 9 bases agree with TRBD1. Germline assignment: CDR1 MNHEY and CDR2 SMNVEV (reference sequence). Losses at the gene ends were 3 bases for V and 7 bases for J; bases not matched to a gene: 6. The CDR3 is made up of 15 amino acids. CDR3 bases: TGTGCCAGCAGTTTTTTGGGACAGGGTAGCGGGGAGCTGTTTTTT. This gives the protein CASSFLGQGSGELFF.

The J gene is TRBJ2-3, the V gene TRBV28; 8 bases fit TRBD2. J was trimmed by 5 bases and V by 2 bases; bases with no gene match: 6. CDR1 is MDHEN, CDR2 SYDVKM, per germline. The CDR3 runs to 15 residues. The CDR3 nucleotides are TGTGCCAGCAGTTTAACTACCAGCGGGGGAGATACGCAGTATTTT. It translates to CASSLTTSGGDTQYF.

As DNA, the CDR3 is TGTGCCAGTAGTCCCGGGGAGGGTGTATACACCGGGGAGCTGTTTTTT. Translated: CASSPGEGVYTGELFF. V usage is TRBV19 and J usage is TRBJ2-2; 7 bases are a match to TRBD2. Looked up from germline, CDR1 is LNHDA and CDR2 is SQIVND (reference sequence). This CDR3 contains 16 residues. Trimming removed 5 bases from V and 3 bases from J; junction bases left unmatched: 9.

J is TRBJ1-1 and V is TRBV29-1; 7 nucleotides align to TRBD1. The length of the CDR3 is 11 residues. The J segment lost 11 bases and the V segment lost 7 bases, leaving 10 bases of the junction unmatched. Per germline, CDR1 SQVTM and CDR2 ANQGSEA. The CDR3 bases are TGCAGCGAGTGGACAGGCGGGGTGGCTTTCTTT. Its translation: CSEWTGGVAFF.

The chain employs TRBV7-8 and TRBJ2-1; 8 bases are shared with TRBD1. Trimming removed 4 bases from V and 2 bases from J; junction bases left unmatched: 4. The CDR3 totals 15 residues. CDR1 and CDR2 (germline): SGHVS, FQNEAQ. The chain's CDR3 is CASSSTGAPYNEQFF. The DNA for the CDR3 is TGTGCCAGCAGCTCGACAGGGGCCCCCTACAATGAGCAGTTCTTC.